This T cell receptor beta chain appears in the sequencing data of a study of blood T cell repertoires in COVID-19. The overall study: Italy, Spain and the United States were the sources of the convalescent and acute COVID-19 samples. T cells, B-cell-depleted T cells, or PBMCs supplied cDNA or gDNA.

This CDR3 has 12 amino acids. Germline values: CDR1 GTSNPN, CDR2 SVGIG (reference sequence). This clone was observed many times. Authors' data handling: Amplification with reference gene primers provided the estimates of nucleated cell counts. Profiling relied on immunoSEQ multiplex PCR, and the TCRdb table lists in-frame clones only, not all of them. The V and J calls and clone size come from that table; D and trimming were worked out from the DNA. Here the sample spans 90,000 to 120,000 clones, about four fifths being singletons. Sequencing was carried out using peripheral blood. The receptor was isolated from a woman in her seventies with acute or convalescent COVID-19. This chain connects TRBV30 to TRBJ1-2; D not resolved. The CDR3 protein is CGWGFAYYGYTF. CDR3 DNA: TGTGGTTGGGGTTTTGCGTACTATGGCTACACCTTC.